This T cell receptor (beta chain) was documented in a study of T cell responses to AZD1222 COVID-19 vaccine. This clone appeared a few times. The table came from immunoSEQ multiplex PCR; TCRdb's copy has only in-frame clones and leaves some out. The table lists some 40,000 clones, around 81% of them singletons, with 3% to 4% in the top ten. CDR1 and CDR2 from the germline V gene are KGHSH and LQKENI. The CDR3 is 14 amino acids. Trimming cost V 3 bases and J 6 bases, with 15 bases left between them. The specimen was peripheral blood, collected on day 0 of AZD1222 vaccination. The receptor was isolated from an adult in good health. The genes are TRBV18 and TRBJ2-7; possibly TRBD1 for D (6 bases). The CDR3 reads CASSPLGEGGEQYF. Written as DNA, the CDR3 is TGTGCCAGCTCACCTCTAGGAGAAGGGGGCGAGCAGTACTTC.